The 4 T cell receptor beta chains listed next were all sequenced from one sample in a study of T cell repertoires in MIS-A myocarditis. TCRdb's copy holds only in-frame clones and misses some; the assay was immunoSEQ multiplex PCR. The sample carries about 10,000 clones, 80% to 90% recorded once. Material: thoracic lymph node tissue obtained at autopsy. The receptors were sampled from a man aged 18-30 years with fulminant myocarditis from multisystem inflammatory syndrome in adults (MIS-A) after COVID-19.

The V and J genes are TRBV24-1 and TRBJ2-2; D possibly corresponds to TRBD1 (5 bases). The V and J ends lost 0 bases and 4 bases respectively, with 11 bases between them. CDR1 KGHDR and CDR2 SFDVKD come from the germline V gene. The CDR3 runs 16 residues. The DNA of the CDR3 is TGTGCCACCAGTGATTTGCGACGAGACAGCACCGGGGAGCTGTTTTTT. Translation gives CATSDLRRDSTGELFF.

J is TRBJ1-4 and V is TRBV2, with 10 bases aligning to TRBD1. V was clipped by 6 bases and J by 6 bases; unmatched bases: 4. The CDR3 sequence is 14 residues long. CDR1 is SNHLY and CDR2 is FYNNEI in the germline V gene. The CDR3 sequence is CASRRTGGDEKLFF. The CDR3 DNA is TGTGCCAGCAGGAGGACAGGGGGGGATGAAAAACTGTTTTTT. The whole variable domain, filled in from reference TRBV2 and TRBJ1-4, reads EPEVTQTPSHQVTQMGQEVILRCVPISNHLYFYWYRQILGQKVEFLVSFYNNEISEKSEIFDDQFSVERPDGSNFTLKIRSTKLEDSAMYFCASRRTGGDEKLFFGSGTQLSVL.

The DNA of the CDR3 is TGTGCCACCAGTGATTTGCGACTCCCGGGGGGGAACACCGGGGAGCTGTTTTTT. Its translation: CATSDLRLPGGNTGELFF. This chain joins TRBV24-1 and TRBJ2-2, with 7 bases aligning to TRBD2. Losses at the gene ends were 0 bases for V and 1 base for J; bases not matched to a gene: 7. Looked up from germline, CDR1 is KGHDR and CDR2 is SFDVKD. The CDR3 has 18 amino acids.

The chain uses TRBV11-2 and TRBJ1-1, with D uncertain. CDR3 length: 13 amino acids. Germline V gene sequence: CDR1 SGHAT, CDR2 FQNNGV. Trimming took off 1 base at V and 3 bases at J, with 6 bases between the two ends. CDR3 DNA: TGTGCCAGCAGCTTAGTAAGGGACACTGAAGCTTTCTTT. The encoded protein is CASSLVRDTEAFF.